The clone carrying this T cell receptor beta chain came up many times. The entry originates in a study of molecular identifiers for immune sequencing clone quantification. Study as a whole: With replicates, the RNA of about 21,000 or 97,000 naive CD8 cells was split five ways and four were sequenced.

Previously described methods with listed TCR primers produced the bulk TCR libraries. TCRdb fed the PCR reads into MiXCR, producing one record per CDR3 protein. The sample includes about 300,000 distinct CDR3 sequences, about 20% seen only once; the top ten take more than 0.8%. Sorting captured naive CD8 T cells as CD8+CD4-CCR7+CD45RA+. Sample: naive CD8+ T cells from blood, with Jurkat cell RNA spiked in. The sample's subset: FACS-sorted CD8+CD4-CCR7+CD45RA+ naive T cells. This receptor was identified in a human donor in good health. Some libraries in this study had Jurkat cell RNA spiked in.

The CDR3 loop is CASSQWTGRTEAFF. The CDR3 nucleotides read TGCGCCAGCAGCCAATGGACAGGGCGGACTGAAGCTTTCTTT. This chain links TRBV4-3 with TRBJ1-1, with TRBD1 matching over 8 bases. CDR3 length: 14 residues. With 2 bases clipped from V and 5 bases from J, the junction kept 4 bases outside the gene matches. Germline CDR1 and CDR2: LGHNA and YSLEER.